This is a list of T cell receptor beta chains from one sample in a study of vaccination effects on CD4 cells after COVID-19. Antigens for these TCRs are unknown. Using immunoSEQ multiplex PCR, the repertoire was profiled, and TCRdb retains in-frame clones only, with some absent. The sample has 65,000 to 75,000 clones, just under 75% seen once. The specimen was CD4+ T cells from PBMCs cultured with HCoV-229E spike peptides, collected after COVID-19 vaccination. These receptors originate from a human donor who received a COVID-19 vaccine. Both conserved end residues are part of each CDR3. Each record gives: V gene, D gene, clone size, J gene, CDR3 protein, CDR3 DNA. The D gene is left open where the match is weak. Clone size is not always given. Where it is, it says once, few, many or a class for expanded clones.

v_call: TRBV5-1; d_call: NA; clone_size: NA; j_call: TRBJ1-6; cdr3_aa: CASSLGQSNSPLHF; cdr3_nt: TGCGCCAGCAGCCTGGGACAATCTAATTCACCCCTCCACTTT
v_call: TRBV7-3; d_call: TRBD2; clone_size: NA; j_call: TRBJ2-1; cdr3_aa: CASSPQAGGLPEQFF; cdr3_nt: TGTGCCAGCAGCCCCCAAGCGGGGGGCCTTCCTGAGCAGTTCTTC
v_call: TRBV11-3; d_call: TRBD2; clone_size: NA; j_call: TRBJ2-3; cdr3_aa: CASSLRAGSTDTQYF; cdr3_nt: TGTGCCAGCAGCTTAAGAGCGGGGAGCACAGATACGCAGTATTTT
v_call: TRBV28; d_call: NA; clone_size: NA; j_call: TRBJ1-1; cdr3_aa: CASSLRTAVNTEAFF; cdr3_nt: TGTGCCAGCAGTTTACGGACAGCCGTGAACACTGAAGCTTTCTTT
v_call: TRBV30; d_call: NA; clone_size: NA; j_call: TRBJ1-1; cdr3_aa: CAWKRFVSTEAFF; cdr3_nt: TGTGCCTGGAAAAGGTTTGTCTCCACTGAAGCTTTCTTT
v_call: TRBV5-1; d_call: TRBD1; clone_size: few; j_call: TRBJ1-4; cdr3_aa: CASSQSGTGKEKLFF; cdr3_nt: TGCGCCAGCAGCCAGAGCGGGACAGGGAAGGAAAAACTGTTTTTT
v_call: TRBV6-1; d_call: NA; clone_size: NA; j_call: TRBJ1-2; cdr3_aa: CASSEASGLFYGYTF; cdr3_nt: TGTGCCAGCAGTGAAGCGTCCGGCTTATTCTATGGCTACACCTTC
v_call: TRBV12-3/TRBV12-4; d_call: NA; clone_size: NA; j_call: TRBJ2-3; cdr3_aa: CASSPAWGTPKYF; cdr3_nt: TGTGCCAGCAGCCCAGCTTGGGGGACTCCCAAGTATTTT
v_call: TRBV7-9; d_call: NA; clone_size: NA; j_call: TRBJ2-2; cdr3_aa: CASSLFMSGELFF; cdr3_nt: TGTGCCAGCAGCTTATTCATGAGCGGGGAGCTGTTTTTT
v_call: TRBV18; d_call: NA; clone_size: NA; j_call: TRBJ2-2; cdr3_aa: CASSPRLGELFF; cdr3_nt: TGTGCCAGCTCACCACGCCTAGGGGAGCTGTTTTTT
v_call: TRBV5-1; d_call: TRBD1; clone_size: NA; j_call: TRBJ1-2; cdr3_aa: CASHEPGTVKINYGYTF; cdr3_nt: TGCGCCAGCCACGAACCGGGGACAGTGAAAATTAACTATGGCTACACCTTC
v_call: TRBV28; d_call: NA; clone_size: NA; j_call: TRBJ1-2; cdr3_aa: CASSFGPYGYTF; cdr3_nt: TGTGCCAGCAGTTTCGGCCCCTATGGCTACACCTTC
v_call: TRBV5-4; d_call: NA; clone_size: NA; j_call: TRBJ2-5; cdr3_aa: CASSHDPSGTQYF; cdr3_nt: TGTGCCAGCAGCCACGACCCCAGCGGGACCCAGTACTTC
v_call: TRBV3-1/TRBV3-2; d_call: NA; clone_size: NA; j_call: TRBJ2-4; cdr3_aa: CASRGGGASKNIQYF; cdr3_nt: TGTGCCAGCAGAGGAGGGGGCGCGTCCAAAAACATTCAGTACTTC
v_call: TRBV12-5; d_call: NA; clone_size: NA; j_call: TRBJ2-1; cdr3_aa: CASGLVLRQSGTTNEQFF; cdr3_nt: TGTGCTAGTGGTTTGGTACTCAGACAGTCGGGCACTACCAATGAGCAGTTCTTC
v_call: TRBV10-3; d_call: NA; clone_size: NA; j_call: TRBJ1-1; cdr3_aa: CAIGGEENTEAFF; cdr3_nt: TGTGCCATCGGGGGGGAAGAGAACACTGAAGCTTTCTTT
v_call: TRBV7-9; d_call: NA; clone_size: once; j_call: TRBJ1-4; cdr3_aa: CASSHRTATNEKLFF; cdr3_nt: TGTGCCAGCAGCCACCGGACAGCAACTAATGAAAAACTGTTTTTT
v_call: TRBV7-9; d_call: TRBD1; clone_size: NA; j_call: TRBJ1-2; cdr3_aa: CASSPGGQREANYGYTF; cdr3_nt: TGTGCCAGCAGCCCGGGGGGACAGCGGGAAGCTAACTATGGCTACACCTTC
v_call: TRBV7-3; d_call: TRBD2; clone_size: NA; j_call: TRBJ2-2; cdr3_aa: CASSPGTSHGELFF; cdr3_nt: TGTGCCAGCAGCCCGGGGACTAGTCACGGGGAGCTGTTTTTT
v_call: TRBV28; d_call: NA; clone_size: NA; j_call: TRBJ2-2; cdr3_aa: CASSLSFGGELFF; cdr3_nt: TGTGCCAGCAGTTTATCGTTTGGCGGGGAGCTGTTTTTT
v_call: TRBV5-5; d_call: TRBD1; clone_size: NA; j_call: TRBJ1-5; cdr3_aa: CASTTGVGFQPQHF; cdr3_nt: TGTGCCAGCACGACAGGGGTAGGCTTTCAGCCCCAGCATTTT
v_call: TRBV7-2; d_call: NA; clone_size: once; j_call: TRBJ2-3; cdr3_aa: CASSLGGFTDTQYF; cdr3_nt: TGTGCCAGCAGCTTAGGAGGCTTCACAGATACGCAGTATTTT
v_call: TRBV6-6; d_call: TRBD2; clone_size: NA; j_call: TRBJ2-1; cdr3_aa: CASSLRRGASNEQFF; cdr3_nt: TGTGCCAGCAGTCTTAGGCGGGGGGCAAGTAATGAGCAGTTCTTC
v_call: TRBV29-1; d_call: NA; clone_size: once; j_call: TRBJ1-6; cdr3_aa: CSAGEGSGLALHF; cdr3_nt: TGCAGCGCCGGGGAGGGGTCCGGGTTGGCCCTCCACTTT
v_call: TRBV5-5; d_call: NA; clone_size: once; j_call: TRBJ1-1; cdr3_aa: CASSLRPGTEAFF; cdr3_nt: TGTGCCAGCAGCCTTCGGCCGGGCACTGAAGCTTTCTTT
v_call: TRBV7-8; d_call: NA; clone_size: few; j_call: TRBJ1-1; cdr3_aa: CASSVSRDTEAFF; cdr3_nt: TGTGCCAGCAGCGTTTCTCGGGACACTGAAGCTTTCTTT
v_call: TRBV7-2; d_call: TRBD2; clone_size: NA; j_call: TRBJ2-1; cdr3_aa: CASSLSGAYNEQFF; cdr3_nt: TGTGCCAGCAGCTTGAGCGGGGCCTACAATGAGCAGTTCTTC
v_call: TRBV6-6; d_call: NA; clone_size: NA; j_call: TRBJ1-5; cdr3_aa: CASSYSATAGHQPQHF; cdr3_nt: TGTGCCAGCAGTTACTCAGCTACGGCAGGCCATCAGCCCCAGCATTTT
v_call: TRBV27; d_call: NA; clone_size: NA; j_call: TRBJ2-5; cdr3_aa: CASSGTRLGGETQYF; cdr3_nt: TGTGCCAGCAGTGGTACGCGACTAGGTGGGGAGACCCAGTACTTC
v_call: TRBV4-3; d_call: NA; clone_size: NA; j_call: TRBJ2-2; cdr3_aa: CASSQRRGQGSGELFF; cdr3_nt: TGCGCCAGCAGCCAGAGACGGGGCCAGGGGTCCGGGGAGCTGTTTTTT
v_call: TRBV6-1; d_call: TRBD1; clone_size: NA; j_call: TRBJ1-5; cdr3_aa: CASSETGGFNQPQHF; cdr3_nt: TGTGCCAGCAGTGAAACAGGGGGTTTCAATCAGCCCCAGCATTTT
v_call: TRBV30; d_call: TRBD1; clone_size: NA; j_call: TRBJ1-6; cdr3_aa: CAWTRDRDNSPLHF; cdr3_nt: TGTGCCTGGACCCGGGACAGGGATAATTCACCCCTCCACTTT
v_call: TRBV18; d_call: TRBD2; clone_size: once; j_call: TRBJ2-3; cdr3_aa: CASSPLAGSTDTQYF; cdr3_nt: TGTGCCAGCTCACCGCTAGCGGGGAGCACAGATACGCAGTATTTT
v_call: TRBV12-3/TRBV12-4; d_call: NA; clone_size: NA; j_call: TRBJ2-3; cdr3_aa: CASSPTDTQYF; cdr3_nt: TGTGCCAGCAGTCCCACAGATACGCAGTATTTT
v_call: TRBV3-1/TRBV3-2; d_call: NA; clone_size: NA; j_call: TRBJ1-6; cdr3_aa: CASSQEGAQKNSPLHF; cdr3_nt: TGTGCCAGCAGCCAAGAAGGGGCCCAGAAGAATTCACCCCTCCACTTT
v_call: TRBV5-5; d_call: NA; clone_size: NA; j_call: TRBJ1-3; cdr3_aa: CASSFHPRGAGNTIYF; cdr3_nt: TGTGCCAGCAGCTTTCATCCTAGGGGGGCAGGAAACACCATATATTTT
v_call: TRBV2; d_call: NA; clone_size: NA; j_call: TRBJ2-3; cdr3_aa: CASIRDRSTDTQYF; cdr3_nt: TGTGCCAGCATAAGAGACAGGAGCACAGATACGCAGTATTTT
v_call: TRBV2; d_call: NA; clone_size: NA; j_call: TRBJ1-2; cdr3_aa: CASSIGAGDGYTF; cdr3_nt: TGTGCCAGCAGTATCGGAGCAGGGGATGGCTACACCTTC
v_call: TRBV29-1; d_call: NA; clone_size: NA; j_call: TRBJ2-5; cdr3_aa: CSVGGTEQETQYF; cdr3_nt: TGCAGCGTTGGCGGGACGGAACAAGAGACCCAGTACTTC
v_call: TRBV12-5; d_call: NA; clone_size: NA; j_call: TRBJ2-5; cdr3_aa: CASGLVRGRQETQYF; cdr3_nt: TGTGCTAGTGGTTTGGTACGGGGTAGACAAGAGACCCAGTACTTC
v_call: TRBV15; d_call: TRBD1; clone_size: NA; j_call: TRBJ1-1; cdr3_aa: CATSRAPGGVVTEAFF; cdr3_nt: TGTGCCACCAGCAGAGCCCCAGGGGGGGTGGTCACTGAAGCTTTCTTT
v_call: TRBV7-6; d_call: NA; clone_size: NA; j_call: TRBJ1-4; cdr3_aa: CASSSLERAGFNEKLFF; cdr3_nt: TGTGCCAGCAGCTCCCTCGAACGGGCGGGGTTTAATGAAAAACTGTTTTTT
v_call: TRBV28; d_call: NA; clone_size: NA; j_call: TRBJ1-1; cdr3_aa: CASSFRGRGDTEAFF; cdr3_nt: TGTGCCAGCAGTTTCCGGGGGCGCGGGGACACTGAAGCTTTCTTT
v_call: TRBV7-9; d_call: NA; clone_size: once; j_call: TRBJ2-2; cdr3_aa: CASSLARLRSSVLAGELFF; cdr3_nt: TGTGCCAGCAGCTTAGCGCGTCTTAGATCGTCGGTATTGGCCGGGGAGCTGTTTTTT
v_call: TRBV6-5; d_call: NA; clone_size: once; j_call: TRBJ2-5; cdr3_aa: CASSSSMYQETQYF; cdr3_nt: TGTGCCAGCAGCTCCTCAATGTACCAAGAGACCCAGTACTTC